Sequencing of this TCR beta chain was carried out in a study of cytomegalovirus exposure and HLA in healthy donors. Findings of the study overall: The investigators catalogued 164 TCR beta chains as cytomegalovirus-associated. In vitro checks showed that three CMV-associated chains really do target CMV antigens.

Sequenced by immunoSEQ multiplex PCR; TCRdb stores in-frame clones only, minus some. The table lists around 150,000 clones, around 81% of them singletons. V gave up 0 bases and J gave up 4 bases, with 4 bases separating them. This CDR3 comprises 13 residues. Germline loops: CDR1 SGHNT, CDR2 YYREEE (reference sequence). As to this clone: Its antigen remains unidentified.

This TCR was sampled from a man younger than 40 in good health and CMV-seropositive. The chain employs TRBV5-4 and TRBJ2-2; D uncertain. The sample consisted of PBMCs. CDR3: CASSLAGTGELFF. The CDR3 region has the DNA TGTGCCAGCAGCTTGGCCGGCACCGGGGAGCTGTTTTTT.